The clone carrying this T cell receptor (beta chain) has just a few counts. Other nucleotide sequences in the sample specify the same CDR3. Trimming took off 3 bases at V and 2 bases at J, with 9 bases between the two ends. CDR1 is SEHNR, CDR2 FQNEAQ, per germline (reference sequence). This CDR3 has 14 amino acids. The data are from a study of cytomegalovirus exposure and HLA in healthy donors. Researchers ran the PCR with 60 Vbeta and 13 Jbeta primers. Some clones are missing from TCRdb's copy, which holds only in-frame ones; the method was immunoSEQ multiplex PCR. The table has 35,000 to 45,000 clones, roughly 79% seen once; the top ten hold roughly 10%.

Sequencing input: PBMCs. The rearrangement uses TRBV7-9 and TRBJ2-3; D is possibly TRBD2 (6 bases). The source is a woman in her thirties or forties in good health and CMV-seronegative. CDR3 nucleotides: TGTGCCAGCAGCTTGGAGGGCCTCACAGATACGCAGTATTTT. It encodes CASSLEGLTDTQYF.